A single sample is the source of the 12 T cell receptor beta chains below, sequenced in a study of metastatic and nonmetastatic thyroid tumors. TCRdb redid the clone calls on the PCR reads using MiXCR. The sample has under 95,000 clones, around 7.8% seen once. Before thyroid surgery, none of the patients had received any treatment. The specimen sequenced was blood. The receptors derive from a female donor with papillary thyroid cancer or a benign thyroid nodule (not recorded which). Some clones in this sample may be carry-over from other donors' samples.

This clone was recorded a few times. A clone one base away is much larger, so this may be a read error. J is TRBJ2-7 and V is TRBV14, with D tentatively TRBD1 (7 bases). CDR1 and CDR2 (germline): SGHDN, FVKESK. Trimming pared 7 bases from V and 6 bases from J, leaving 13 bases between. The CDR3 spans 12 residues. The CDR3 region is CASIPGGSEQYF. As DNA, the CDR3 is TGTGCCAGCATTCCAGGGGGGAGCGAGCAGTACTTC. Looking up the rest from reference TRBV14 and TRBJ2-7 gives the full variable domain: EAGVTQFPSHSVIEKGQTVTLRCDPISGHDNLYWYRRVMGKEIKFLLHFVKESKQDESGMPNNRFLAERTGGTYSTLKVQPAELEDSGVYFCASIPGGSEQYFGPGTRLTVT.

This clone was seen repeatedly, ten times or more. CDR3 DNA sequence: TGTGCCAGCAGTGAGGGACAGGGGGCTATTAGCACAGATACGCAGTATTTT. Protein sequence: CASSEGQGAISTDTQYF. The chain has TRBV2 and TRBJ2-3; TRBD1 matches 12 bases. This CDR3 contains 17 residues. The V and J ends lost 3 bases and 0 bases, in that order; junction bases with no gene match: 4. Germline V gene lookup returns CDR1 SNHLY and CDR2 FYNNEI.

A remark on this clone: Germline is not matched at one junction end, which may reflect a read error. This chain joins TRBV7-2 and TRBJ1-1; D uncertain. This CDR3 has 17 residues. Germline assignment: CDR1 SGHTA and CDR2 FQGNSA. DNA of the CDR3: TGTGCCAGCAACTTAGCGTTCGACTTTACCTGGAACACTGAAGCTTTCTTT. This encodes CASNLAFDFTWNTEAFF.

In this sample, this clone turned up many times. V is TRBV6-6 and J is TRBJ1-5; TRBD1 matches 10 bases. CDR1 is MNHNY, CDR2 SVGAGI, per germline (reference sequence). The CDR3 runs to 19 residues. V shed 6 bases and J 0 bases; nucleotides not matched to a gene: 14. The CDR3 reads CASRQPGQGMGYSNQPQHF. For the CDR3, the DNA is TGTGCCAGCAGACAACCGGGACAGGGGATGGGGTATAGCAATCAGCCCCAGCATTTT.

Comment on this clone: A read error may produce the germline difference seen at one junction end. The V call is TRBV11-1, the J call TRBJ2-1; a weak D match, TRBD1 (7 bases). The germline gives CDR1 SGHAT, CDR2 FQDESV (reference sequence). The CDR3 consists of 19 residues. The CDR3 region is CAGSLAPSQGVGGFHEQFF. In DNA, the CDR3 is TGTGCCGGCAGCTTAGCGCCCTCCCAGGGGGTCGGGGGCTTCCATGAGCAGTTCTTC.

Worth noting for this clone: Relative to the germline gene, one junction end is altered; a read error may explain this. J is TRBJ2-7 and V is TRBV20-1; a weak D match, TRBD1 (6 bases). The CDR3 length is 11 residues. Germline values: CDR1 DFQATT, CDR2 SNEGSKA (reference sequence). CDR3 bases: TGCAGTGCTAGAGTGGGACAAGGTTTAGACTTC. This gives the protein CSARVGQGLDF.

In its sample, this clone was seen many times. V is TRBV25-1 and J is TRBJ2-3, with 14 bases that match TRBD2. Germline V gene data show CDR1 as MGHDK and CDR2 as SYGVNS. After removal of 3 bases from V and 4 bases from J, the junction contained 9 bases not matched to a gene. The CDR3 totals 18 residues. Written as DNA, the CDR3 is TGTGCCAGCAGTGAGGGACTAGCGGGGGCCCTGTTGTCAGATACGCAGTATTTT. It is translated as CASSEGLAGALLSDTQYF.

This clone came up a few times. This chain links TRBV9 with TRBJ2-7; D is unresolved. V lost 0 bases to trimming and J lost 3 bases, with 10 bases between them. This CDR3 region has 14 residues. CDR1 and CDR2 from the germline V gene are SGDLS and YYNGEE. CDR3 residues: CASSVDQVDYEQYF. The CDR3 nucleotides are TGTGCCAGCAGCGTAGATCAGGTTGACTACGAGCAGTACTTC.

Turning to this clone: This clone may be a read error of a much larger clone one base away. The sample holds other DNA sequences that translate to the same CDR3. The rearrangement joins TRBV6-1 to TRBJ2-4; perhaps TRBD2 as D (5 bases). This CDR3 contains 14 residues. The V gene's germline CDR1 is MNHNS and CDR2 SASEGT. CDR3 in amino acids: CASTSPSGKNIQYF. CDR3 DNA sequence: TGTGCCAGCACTAGCCCCAGCGGAAAAAACATCCAGTACTTC.

This clone has a count of ten or more. V and J are TRBV6-2 or TRBV6-3 and TRBJ2-7; 10 positions agree with TRBD2. The CDR3 contains 15 residues. Per the germline V gene, CDR1 is MNHEY and CDR2 is SVGEGT. The J segment lost 0 bases and the V segment lost 7 bases, leaving 6 bases of the junction unmatched. The CDR3 sequence: CASTSSGGGSYEQYF. CDR3 DNA: TGTGCCAGCACCTCAAGCGGGGGGGGCTCCTACGAGCAGTACTTC.

This clone was seen a handful of times. This chain links TRBV30 with TRBJ1-5, with D maybe TRBD1 (6 bases). This CDR3 is 15 amino acids long. CDR1 is GTSNPN and CDR2 is SVGIG in the germline V gene (reference sequence). The ends were cut back, 1 base at V and 4 bases at J, with 14 bases in the middle. The DNA for the CDR3 is TGTGCCTGGAGTGGAAAAACAGGGTATAATCAGCCCCAGCATTTT. Translating gives CAWSGKTGYNQPQHF.

This clone was found many times. The chain carries TRBV6-5 and TRBJ1-5; D might be TRBD1 (6 bases). Germline V gives CDR1 MNHEY, CDR2 SVGAGI. The V gene lost 2 bases and the J gene lost 4 bases, with 12 bases spanning the gap. The length of the CDR3 is 15 residues. CDR3 region: CASSYLQGTNQPQHF. In DNA, the CDR3 is TGTGCCAGCAGTTACCTACAGGGTACTAATCAGCCCCAGCATTTT.